This T cell receptor beta chain originates from a study of blood T cell repertoires in COVID-19. TCRdb's table, derived via immunoSEQ multiplex PCR, lists solely in-frame clones and lacks some. Of about 61,000 clones detected, about 90% appear once; the ten largest clones hold 20% to 25%. The CDR3 loop spans 13 amino acids. The germline V gene has CDR1 MNHEY and CDR2 SVGAGI. V lost 0 bases and J 1 base, leaving 3 bases between the germline ends. With respect to this clone: Different DNA sequences within this sample yield the same CDR3.

Specimen: peripheral blood. The clonotype originates from a woman aged 50 to 60 with active or convalescent COVID-19. The chain recombines TRBV6-5 with TRBJ1-1; D remains unclear. The CDR3 sequence: CASSYSQNTEAFF. The CDR3 coding sequence is TGTGCCAGCAGTTACTCCCAGAACACTGAAGCTTTCTTT.